This is a list of T cell receptor beta chains from one sample in a study of blood T cell repertoires in COVID-19. Data came from immunoSEQ multiplex PCR; TCRdb stores just in-frame clones and leaves some out. Of 300,000 to 450,000 clones listed, approximately 89% are singletons. The material sequenced was peripheral blood. The source is a woman aged 60-70 years with COVID-19, enrolled during active disease. CDR3s include the opening cysteine and the closing phenylalanine or tryptophan. Each record gives: V gene, J gene, D gene, clone size, CDR3 DNA, CDR3 protein. D genes are given only for firm matches. The size of a clone is reported for some rows only, either as once, few or many, or as a class for expanded clones.

v_gene: TRBV5-1; j_gene: TRBJ2-1; d_gene: TRBD2; abundance: once; CDR3nt: TGCGCCAGCAGATCGCGGGGGGGCCCGTATGAGCAGTTCTTC; CDR3aa: CASRSRGGPYEQFF
v_gene: TRBV15; j_gene: TRBJ1-1; d_gene: NA; abundance: once; CDR3nt: TGTGCCACCAGCAGAGATCGTGATCCGGGTAGTCACACTGAAGCTTTCTTT; CDR3aa: CATSRDRDPGSHTEAFF
v_gene: TRBV24-1; j_gene: TRBJ2-5; d_gene: TRBD1; abundance: many; CDR3nt: TGTGCCACCAGTGGATCAGGGGGAATGGAGACCCAGTACTTC; CDR3aa: CATSGSGGMETQYF
v_gene: TRBV24-1; j_gene: TRBJ2-3; d_gene: TRBD1; abundance: NA; CDR3nt: TGTGCCACCAGTGATCCTTCCGACAGGGGCTTCACAGATACGCAGTATTTT; CDR3aa: CATSDPSDRGFTDTQYF
v_gene: TRBV18; j_gene: TRBJ1-4; d_gene: NA; abundance: NA; CDR3nt: TGTGCCAGCTCATCTTCGTCGACGTCGGGTGAAAAACTGTTTTTT; CDR3aa: CASSSSSTSGEKLFF
v_gene: TRBV29-1; j_gene: TRBJ2-5; d_gene: TRBD2; abundance: NA; CDR3nt: TGCAGCGTTGTGAGCGGGGGGGCCCAAGAGACCCAGTACTTC; CDR3aa: CSVVSGGAQETQYF
v_gene: TRBV7-2; j_gene: TRBJ1-5; d_gene: NA; abundance: NA; CDR3nt: TGTGCCAGCAGCTTATTTTGGGGCGGCGATCAGCCCCAGCATTTT; CDR3aa: CASSLFWGGDQPQHF
v_gene: TRBV19; j_gene: TRBJ1-1; d_gene: NA; abundance: once; CDR3nt: TGTGCCAGTGGCGGCGTAGACAGGAGGAACACTGAAGCTTTCTTT; CDR3aa: CASGGVDRRNTEAFF
v_gene: TRBV4-1; j_gene: TRBJ2-7; d_gene: NA; abundance: NA; CDR3nt: TGCGCCAGCAGCCAAGTGACAGTCTCCTACGAGCAGTACTTC; CDR3aa: CASSQVTVSYEQYF
v_gene: TRBV6-5; j_gene: TRBJ1-2; d_gene: NA; abundance: NA; CDR3nt: TGTGCCAGCAGTTACCCGGGGGGCGGGAGCTATGGCTACACCTTC; CDR3aa: CASSYPGGGSYGYTF
v_gene: TRBV6-1; j_gene: TRBJ1-4; d_gene: NA; abundance: NA; CDR3nt: TGTGCCAGCAGTGACAGGGGCCGTAATGAAAAACTGTTTTTT; CDR3aa: CASSDRGRNEKLFF
v_gene: TRBV7-3; j_gene: TRBJ2-2; d_gene: NA; abundance: NA; CDR3nt: TGTGCCAGCAGCTTAACTGGGCAGGCCCTTGCCGGGGAGCTGTTTTTT; CDR3aa: CASSLTGQALAGELFF
v_gene: TRBV7-9; j_gene: TRBJ2-7; d_gene: TRBD1; abundance: NA; CDR3nt: TGTGCCAGCAGCTTATGGGGAGAGACAGGGCAGGGGTACGAGCAGTACTTC; CDR3aa: CASSLWGETGQGYEQYF
v_gene: TRBV19; j_gene: TRBJ1-1; d_gene: NA; abundance: NA; CDR3nt: TGTGCCAGTAGGACAGCGCGGCTGGACACTGAAGCTTTCTTT; CDR3aa: CASRTARLDTEAFF
v_gene: TRBV9; j_gene: TRBJ1-1; d_gene: TRBD1; abundance: few; CDR3nt: TGTGCCAGCAGCTTAGCAGGGGGATGGAACACTGAAGCTTTCTTT; CDR3aa: CASSLAGGWNTEAFF
v_gene: TRBV10-3; j_gene: TRBJ1-1; d_gene: NA; abundance: NA; CDR3nt: TGTGCCATCAGTCAGAGTGGGGGGGCGATCACTGAAGCTTTCTTT; CDR3aa: CAISQSGGAITEAFF
v_gene: TRBV9; j_gene: TRBJ1-1; d_gene: TRBD1; abundance: NA; CDR3nt: TGTGCCAGCAGCGCGACAGGGGGCGTGGGGACTGAAGCTTTCTTT; CDR3aa: CASSATGGVGTEAFF
v_gene: TRBV9; j_gene: TRBJ2-3; d_gene: TRBD1; abundance: NA; CDR3nt: TGTGCCAGCAGCGTGAGAGGGGGAGACAGGGATGGGGATACGCAGTATTTT; CDR3aa: CASSVRGGDRDGDTQYF
v_gene: TRBV19; j_gene: TRBJ2-3; d_gene: TRBD1; abundance: NA; CDR3nt: TGTGCCAGTAGTATAGATCGATCAGGGGGCGCGGATACGCAGTATTTT; CDR3aa: CASSIDRSGGADTQYF
v_gene: TRBV4-1; j_gene: TRBJ1-5; d_gene: NA; abundance: NA; CDR3nt: TGCGCCAGCAGCCAAGGGGAAGGCAGGGTCCAGCCCCAGCATTTT; CDR3aa: CASSQGEGRVQPQHF
v_gene: TRBV15; j_gene: TRBJ1-2; d_gene: TRBD1; abundance: NA; CDR3nt: TGTGCCACCAGCAGGGAACAGGGGGCGGGCTATGGCTACACCTTC; CDR3aa: CATSREQGAGYGYTF
v_gene: TRBV5-8; j_gene: TRBJ2-1; d_gene: TRBD1; abundance: NA; CDR3nt: TGTGCCAGCAGCCCGGGACAGGGGTCCTACAATGAGCAGTTCTTC; CDR3aa: CASSPGQGSYNEQFF
v_gene: TRBV7-2; j_gene: TRBJ1-1; d_gene: NA; abundance: NA; CDR3nt: TGTGCCAGCAGCTTAGGACCCCTCTCCTTGAGGGTGAACACTGAAGCTTTCTTT; CDR3aa: CASSLGPLSLRVNTEAFF
v_gene: TRBV5-4; j_gene: TRBJ1-5; d_gene: NA; abundance: NA; CDR3nt: TGTGCCAGCAGTCTCTCAGGGGCTCAGCCCCAGCATTTT; CDR3aa: CASSLSGAQPQHF
v_gene: TRBV19; j_gene: TRBJ1-2; d_gene: TRBD1; abundance: NA; CDR3nt: TGTGCCAGTAGTGGCTCGGGACAGAGCTATGGCTACACCTTC; CDR3aa: CASSGSGQSYGYTF
v_gene: TRBV5-5; j_gene: TRBJ1-1; d_gene: TRBD1; abundance: NA; CDR3nt: TGTGCCAGCAGCAAGACAGGGGCCACTGAAGCTTTCTTT; CDR3aa: CASSKTGATEAFF
v_gene: TRBV19; j_gene: TRBJ2-3; d_gene: TRBD2; abundance: NA; CDR3nt: TGTGCCAGTAGTATAGATCCGGGGGGGTCAGCAGATACGCAGTATTTT; CDR3aa: CASSIDPGGSADTQYF
v_gene: TRBV29-1; j_gene: TRBJ1-1; d_gene: TRBD1; abundance: NA; CDR3nt: TGCAGCGTTGAAGATCAAACAGGGGTTCGCTGGTTCATGAACACTGAAGCTTTCTTT; CDR3aa: CSVEDQTGVRWFMNTEAFF
v_gene: TRBV14; j_gene: TRBJ1-6; d_gene: TRBD1; abundance: NA; CDR3nt: TGTGCCAGCAGCCAAGTGTTCGGGACAGGGGTCACCCTCCACTTT; CDR3aa: CASSQVFGTGVTLHF
v_gene: TRBV28; j_gene: TRBJ1-5; d_gene: NA; abundance: NA; CDR3nt: TGTGCCAGCATACTGGGGGGGGCTCTTCAAACCAATCAGCCCCAGCATTTT; CDR3aa: CASILGGALQTNQPQHF
v_gene: TRBV15; j_gene: TRBJ1-6; d_gene: NA; abundance: NA; CDR3nt: TGTGCCACCAGCAGGGACAGCTTGAATTCACCCCTCCACTTT; CDR3aa: CATSRDSLNSPLHF
v_gene: TRBV5-4; j_gene: TRBJ2-7; d_gene: NA; abundance: NA; CDR3nt: TGTGCCAGCAGCTTAGGGCAGGGGAACGAGCAGTACTTC; CDR3aa: CASSLGQGNEQYF
v_gene: TRBV6-5; j_gene: TRBJ2-7; d_gene: TRBD1; abundance: NA; CDR3nt: TGTGCCAGCAGTTACTCGAAGTCGCAGGGGGCCTCCAGGCTGTACTTC; CDR3aa: CASSYSKSQGASRLYF
v_gene: TRBV4-2; j_gene: TRBJ1-5; d_gene: TRBD1; abundance: NA; CDR3nt: TGTGCCAGCAGCCAGCCAGGGGGGAGCAATCAGCCCCAGCATTTT; CDR3aa: CASSQPGGSNQPQHF
v_gene: TRBV5-1; j_gene: TRBJ2-3; d_gene: TRBD1; abundance: NA; CDR3nt: TGCGCCAGCAGTCTGACAGGGAATGGTATGGGAACGCAGTATTTT; CDR3aa: CASSLTGNGMGTQYF
v_gene: TRBV5-1; j_gene: TRBJ2-1; d_gene: TRBD1; abundance: NA; CDR3nt: TGCGCCAGCAGCTTATCCGGGACAGGGGTTTCCCATGAGCAGTTCTTC; CDR3aa: CASSLSGTGVSHEQFF
v_gene: TRBV6-5; j_gene: TRBJ2-7; d_gene: TRBD1; abundance: NA; CDR3nt: TGTGCCAGCAGTTACTCGGGACAGTACGAGCAGTACTTC; CDR3aa: CASSYSGQYEQYF
v_gene: TRBV10-3; j_gene: TRBJ2-7; d_gene: TRBD1; abundance: once; CDR3nt: TGTGCCATCAGCCTCGGACAGGGACGGTACGAGCAGTACTTC; CDR3aa: CAISLGQGRYEQYF
v_gene: TRBV12-3/TRBV12-4; j_gene: TRBJ1-4; d_gene: NA; abundance: NA; CDR3nt: TGTGCCAGCAGTTTCGGGTTTAATGAAAAACTGTTTTTT; CDR3aa: CASSFGFNEKLFF
v_gene: TRBV5-1; j_gene: TRBJ2-2; d_gene: TRBD2; abundance: NA; CDR3nt: TGCGCCAGCAGCGAAAGCGGGGGGAGGCCCGGGGAGCTGTTTTTT; CDR3aa: CASSESGGRPGELFF
v_gene: TRBV10-3; j_gene: TRBJ2-5; d_gene: TRBD2; abundance: NA; CDR3nt: TGTGCCTCAAGGACTAGCGGGACGAAAAGGGAGACCCAGTACTTC; CDR3aa: CASRTSGTKRETQYF
v_gene: TRBV18; j_gene: TRBJ1-1; d_gene: TRBD1; abundance: NA; CDR3nt: TGTGCCAGCGCCCCGGGACAGCCACTGAACACTGAAGCTTTCTTT; CDR3aa: CASAPGQPLNTEAFF
v_gene: TRBV3-1/TRBV3-2; j_gene: TRBJ2-1; d_gene: TRBD2; abundance: NA; CDR3nt: TGTGCCAGCAGCCCAGCGGGGGGGCGTTACAATGAGCAGTTCTTC; CDR3aa: CASSPAGGRYNEQFF
v_gene: TRBV30; j_gene: TRBJ1-1; d_gene: NA; abundance: NA; CDR3nt: TGTGCCTGGAGTCAGACAGCTAACACTGAAGCTTTCTTT; CDR3aa: CAWSQTANTEAFF
v_gene: TRBV11-2; j_gene: TRBJ1-6; d_gene: NA; abundance: NA; CDR3nt: TGTGCCAGCAGCAGACGGACAGTCTCAAATTCACCCCTCCACTTT; CDR3aa: CASSRRTVSNSPLHF
v_gene: TRBV6-5; j_gene: TRBJ2-7; d_gene: NA; abundance: NA; CDR3nt: TGTGCCAGCAGTTACCCTGGGGGAGGTCGCGAGCAGTACTTC; CDR3aa: CASSYPGGGREQYF
v_gene: TRBV7-3; j_gene: TRBJ2-1; d_gene: NA; abundance: NA; CDR3nt: TGTGCCAGCAGCACCTCGCCCCAGGGAAATGAGCAGTTCTTC; CDR3aa: CASSTSPQGNEQFF
v_gene: TRBV29-1; j_gene: TRBJ1-2; d_gene: NA; abundance: NA; CDR3nt: TGCAGCGTAGAGACAGTGACTAACTATGGCTACACCTTC; CDR3aa: CSVETVTNYGYTF
v_gene: TRBV28; j_gene: TRBJ1-2; d_gene: TRBD1; abundance: NA; CDR3nt: TGTGCCAGCAGCTCCCGCGGGACAGCTAACTATGGCTACACCTTC; CDR3aa: CASSSRGTANYGYTF
v_gene: TRBV30; j_gene: TRBJ1-3; d_gene: NA; abundance: NA; CDR3nt: TGTGCTTCGACAGTTAGCTCTGGAAACACCATATATTTT; CDR3aa: CASTVSSGNTIYF
v_gene: TRBV12-3/TRBV12-4; j_gene: TRBJ1-1; d_gene: NA; abundance: NA; CDR3nt: TGTGCCAGCAGTCCCATGAACACTGAAGCTTTCTTT; CDR3aa: CASSPMNTEAFF